Below are 6 T cell receptor beta chains sequenced from a single sample in a study of blood T cells in healthy people across ages. A second roughly 6 to 11 cycle PCR used barcoded and J-beta primers. A single record per CDR3 protein comes from TCRdb applying MiXCR to the 5' RACE reads. The data hold approximately 730,000 distinct CDR3 sequences, with 43% observed a single time. Sequencing was carried out using blood. The receptors were gathered from a woman aged 60-75 years in good health.

The J gene is TRBJ1-2, the V gene TRBV6-6; D might be TRBD1 (5 bases). This CDR3 has 14 amino acids. Trimming stripped 4 bases from V and 8 bases from J, with 17 bases between. CDR1 MNHNY and CDR2 SVGAGI come from the germline V gene (reference sequence). The CDR3 nucleotides read TGTGCCAGCAGTTCTACTCAGGGTTCGGGAGGCTACACCTTC. It yields the protein CASSSTQGSGGYTF.

This clonotype was detected only a few times. The chain uses TRBV29-1 and TRBJ2-1; D is perhaps TRBD2 (6 bases). V lost 6 bases, J lost 4 bases, and 22 bases lay in between. Germline CDR1 is SQVTM and CDR2 is ANQGSEA. The CDR3 spans 16 residues. The CDR3 DNA reads as TGCAGCGTCGAGAACCCGGGACTTTCAATTTACAATGAGCAGTTCTTC. It specifies CSVENPGLSIYNEQFF.

This rearrangement joins TRBV11-2 to TRBJ1-2; 9 bases are shared with TRBD1. The V segment lost 5 bases and the J segment 8 bases; nucleotides outside the gene matches: 9. The CDR3 has 14 residues. CDR1 SGHAT and CDR2 FQNNGV come from the germline V gene. The CDR3, as DNA: TGTGCCAGCAGCCCGGGCCGACAGGGGGGAGGCTACACCTTC. As protein: CASSPGRQGGGYTF.

This clonotype was found a few times. The chain has TRBV3-1 and TRBJ2-3; the D gene is possibly TRBD1 (6 bases). The germline V gene has CDR1 LGHDT and CDR2 YNNKEL (reference sequence). The V end lost 3 bases, the J end lost 3 bases, and 16 bases lay between the germline ends. The CDR3 loop spans 16 amino acids. The chain's CDR3 is CASSHSKTGETDTQYF. CDR3 nucleotide sequence: TGTGCCAGCAGCCACTCCAAGACAGGTGAAACAGATACGCAGTATTTT.

The chain employs TRBV2 and TRBJ2-1; TRBD2 is a possible D gene (5 bases). Trimming took off 6 bases at V and 0 bases at J, with 15 bases between the two ends. Looked up from germline, CDR1 is SNHLY and CDR2 is FYNNEI. The CDR3 totals 16 residues. The CDR3 DNA follows: TGTGCCAGCAGCCTCTGGCGGGCCAGCTCCTACAATGAGCAGTTCTTC. Protein: CASSLWRASSYNEQFF.

This clonotype was observed a handful of times. The rearrangement joins TRBV5-1 to TRBJ1-4; 9 positions match TRBD1. This CDR3 has 15 residues. V shed 5 bases, J shed 8 bases, and the junction held 10 bases outside the gene matches. Germline-derived CDR1 and CDR2 are SGHRS and YFSETQ. In nucleotides, the CDR3 is TGCGCCAGCAGACGAACAGGGGGCATACAGGAAAAACTGTTTTTT. Its translation is CASRRTGGIQEKLFF. Using reference TRBV5-1 and TRBJ1-4 for the parts outside the CDR3, the full variable domain is KAGVTQTPRYLIKTRGQQVTLSCSPISGHRSVSWYQQTPGQGLQFLFEYFSETQRNKGNFPGRFSGRQFSNSRSEMNVSTLELGDSALYLCASRRTGGIQEKLFFGSGTQLSVL.